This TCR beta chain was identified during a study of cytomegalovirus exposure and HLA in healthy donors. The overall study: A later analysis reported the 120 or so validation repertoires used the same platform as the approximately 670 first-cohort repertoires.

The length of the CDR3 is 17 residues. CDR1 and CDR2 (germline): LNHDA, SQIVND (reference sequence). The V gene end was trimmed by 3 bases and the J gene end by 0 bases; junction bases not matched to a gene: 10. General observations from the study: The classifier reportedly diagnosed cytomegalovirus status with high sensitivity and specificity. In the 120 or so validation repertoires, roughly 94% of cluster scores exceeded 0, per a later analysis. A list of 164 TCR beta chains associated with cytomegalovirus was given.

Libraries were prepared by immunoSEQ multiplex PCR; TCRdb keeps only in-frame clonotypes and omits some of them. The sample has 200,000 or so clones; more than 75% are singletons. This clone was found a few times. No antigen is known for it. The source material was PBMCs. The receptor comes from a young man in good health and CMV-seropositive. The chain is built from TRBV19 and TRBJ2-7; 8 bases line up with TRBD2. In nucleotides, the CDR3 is TGTGCCAGTAGTATCTCCGGACTAGCTGGGGGCTCCTACGAGCAGTACTTC. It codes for CASSISGLAGGSYEQYF.